Each of the 14 T cell receptor beta chains below was sequenced from the same sample in a study of ipilimumab plus nivolumab after autologous stem cell transplantation. The table came from immunoSEQ multiplex PCR; TCRdb's copy has only in-frame clones and leaves some out. The top ten clones hold around 16% of a sample with about 9,400 clones, over 60% of them seen once. Sequences were derived from PBMCs, sampled in a trial of ipilimumab plus nivolumab as post-transplant consolidation. These receptors originate from a female donor with multiple myeloma.

The V gene is TRBV5-4, the J gene TRBJ2-5, with 12 bases lining up with TRBD2. CDR3 length: 17 residues. CDR1 and CDR2 from the germline V gene are SGHNT and YYREEE (reference sequence). Losses at the gene ends were 0 bases for V and 4 bases for J; bases not matched to a gene: 7. The chain's CDR3 is CASSLALAGGAGETQYF. In DNA, the CDR3 is TGTGCCAGCAGCTTGGCGCTAGCGGGAGGGGCTGGAGAGACCCAGTACTTC.

This clone was counted only a few times. The chain combines TRBV11-2 with TRBJ2-7; D not certain. The CDR3 loop spans 12 amino acids. Trimming took off 5 bases at V and 3 bases at J, with 8 bases between the two ends. Germline lookup yields CDR1 SGHAT and CDR2 FQNNGV. CDR3 sequence: CASSATNYEQYF. CDR3 nucleotide sequence: TGTGCCAGCAGCGCCACGAACTACGAGCAGTACTTC.

This clone was detected only a few times. J is TRBJ1-1 and V is TRBV9; maybe TRBD1 (5 bases). V dropped 0 bases and J dropped 0 bases, with 15 bases sitting between them. The CDR3 consists of 17 residues. Per germline, CDR1 SGDLS and CDR2 YYNGEE. This CDR3 is CASSVADSTTMNTEAFF. DNA of the CDR3: TGTGCCAGCAGCGTAGCCGACAGCACTACCATGAACACTGAAGCTTTCTTT.

The V and J genes are TRBV10-3 and TRBJ1-1; 9 nucleotides align to TRBD1. The germline CDR1 and CDR2 sequences are ENHRY and SYGVKD. This CDR3 is built from 12 residues. The V gene end was trimmed by 8 bases and the J gene end by 3 bases; junction bases not matched to a gene: 1. DNA for the CDR3: TGTGCCATCCGGACAGGGGACACTGAAGCTTTCTTT. It specifies CAIRTGDTEAFF.

This clone has more than one count but fewer than ten. The V and J genes are TRBV6-5 and TRBJ2-7; D unclear. The CDR3 extends over 11 amino acids. Trimming removed 6 bases from V and 0 bases from J, with 3 bases in between. Germline V gene sequence: CDR1 MNHEY, CDR2 SVGAGI. Here the CDR3 DNA reads TGTGCCAGCAGAATCTCCTACGAGCAGTACTTC. Its protein is CASRISYEQYF.

The genes are TRBV5-1 and TRBJ1-6, with D maybe TRBD1 (5 bases). The V gene lost 0 bases and the J gene lost 7 bases, with 8 bases spanning the gap. In germline, CDR1 is SGHRS, CDR2 YFSETQ. The CDR3 has 14 residues. The CDR3 sequence: CASSLDRNNSPLHF. In DNA form, the CDR3 reads TGCGCCAGCAGCTTGGACAGGAACAATTCACCCCTCCACTTT.

This chain uses TRBV5-4 with TRBJ1-1; D is possibly TRBD1 (6 bases). This CDR3 contains 15 residues. Trimming left V 0 bases short and J 0 bases short, with 9 bases between. The germline V gene encodes CDR1 SGHNT and CDR2 YYREEE (reference sequence). The CDR3 spells CASSLADRLNTEAFF. CDR3 bases: TGTGCCAGCAGCTTGGCTGACAGGCTGAACACTGAAGCTTTCTTT.

This clone was counted once. A far more abundant clone sits one base away, making this likely a read error. Other nucleotide sequences from this sample produce the same CDR3. CDR3 sequence (DNA): TGTGCCAGCAGCCCAGACCCGGAGGGGGGCCCCGAGCAGTACTTC. This gives the protein CASSPDPEGGPEQYF. The chain uses TRBV7-8 and TRBJ2-7; D assignment may be TRBD1 or TRBD2 (6 bases each). This CDR3 is 15 amino acids long. Germline V lookup: CDR1 SGHVS, CDR2 FQNEAQ. The V end lost 5 bases, the J end lost 6 bases, and 20 bases lay between the germline ends.

This clone was counted a single time. The V call is TRBV30, the J call TRBJ1-6, with D maybe TRBD1 (6 bases). The germline CDR1 and CDR2 sequences are GTSNPN and SVGIG (reference sequence). Trimming stripped 7 bases from V and 1 base from J, with 17 bases between. This CDR3 is 16 amino acids long. The CDR3, as DNA: TGTGCCTCCAGCCAAACAGGGCGGTCCTATAATTCACCCCTCCACTTT. It yields the protein CASSQTGRSYNSPLHF. Full variable domain (rest looked up from reference TRBV30 and TRBJ1-6): SQTIHQWPATLVQPVGSPLSLECTVEGTSNPNLYWYRQAAGRGLQLLFYSVGIGQISSEVPQNLSASRPQDRQFILSSKKLLLSDSGFYLCASSQTGRSYNSPLHFGNGTRLTVT.

The CDR3 bases are TGTGCCAGCAGTCGATACTCGAGCTCCTACAATGAGCAGTTCTTC. It codes for CASSRYSSSYNEQFF. The rearrangement joins TRBV28 to TRBJ2-1; D unresolved. The ends were cut back, 5 bases at V and 0 bases at J, with 11 bases in the middle. CDR1 MDHEN and CDR2 SYDVKM come from the germline V gene. This CDR3 contains 15 residues.

The V and J genes are TRBV5-1 and TRBJ1-1; D perhaps matches TRBD1 (5 bases). Germline CDR1 reads SGHRS; CDR2 reads YFSETQ. The germline V and J ends were trimmed by 0 bases and 0 bases, with 12 bases remaining between them. The CDR3 consists of 16 residues. In DNA, the CDR3 is TGCGCCAGCAGCTTGGTCCTAGGGGATATGAACACTGAAGCTTTCTTT. It yields the protein CASSLVLGDMNTEAFF.

The rearrangement uses TRBV6-5 and TRBJ2-7; unclear D gene. CDR1 MNHEY and CDR2 SVGAGI come from the germline V gene. The CDR3 length is 12 residues. Trimming cost V 2 bases and J 6 bases, with 8 bases left between them. DNA of the CDR3: TGTGCCAGCAGTTACCCGCCGATCGAGCAGTACTTC. It is translated as CASSYPPIEQYF.

The chain combines TRBV4-1 with TRBJ2-7; TRBD2 agrees at 7 bases. Trimming took 0 bases from V and 7 from J; bases not matched to a gene: 15. This CDR3 region has 17 residues. CDR1 is MGHRA and CDR2 is YSYEKL in the germline V gene. CDR3 coding DNA: TGCGCCAGCAGCCAAGACGGTGCGGCTAGCGGTCTTAGGGAGCAGTACTTC. Translating it yields CASSQDGAASGLREQYF.

This chain uses TRBV9 with TRBJ1-4; D gene ambiguous. The germline CDR1 and CDR2 sequences are SGDLS and YYNGEE. The CDR3 extends over 16 amino acids. The germline V and J ends were trimmed by 0 bases and 8 bases, with 17 bases remaining between them. CDR3 region: CASSVGTNFKTEKLFF. Here the CDR3 DNA reads TGTGCCAGCAGCGTAGGGACCAACTTCAAGACCGAAAAACTGTTTTTT.